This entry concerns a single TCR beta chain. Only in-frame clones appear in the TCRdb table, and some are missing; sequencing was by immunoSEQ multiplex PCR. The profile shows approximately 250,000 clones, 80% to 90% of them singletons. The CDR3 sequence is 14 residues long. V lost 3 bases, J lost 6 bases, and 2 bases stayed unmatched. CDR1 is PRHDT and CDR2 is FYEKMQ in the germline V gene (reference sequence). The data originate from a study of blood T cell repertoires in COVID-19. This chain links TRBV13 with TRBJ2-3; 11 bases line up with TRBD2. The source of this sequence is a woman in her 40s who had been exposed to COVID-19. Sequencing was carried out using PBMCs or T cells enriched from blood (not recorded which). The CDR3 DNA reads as TGTGCCAGCAGCTTCCGACTAGCGGGGGATACGCAGTATTTT. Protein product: CASSFRLAGDTQYF.